This T cell receptor beta chain was observed in a study of cytomegalovirus exposure and HLA in healthy donors. With 60 Vbeta and 13 Jbeta primers, the PCR was carried out. Sequenced by immunoSEQ multiplex PCR; TCRdb stores in-frame clones only, minus some. This repertoire shows 100,000 to 150,000 clones, around four fifths found once; its top ten account for 20%. The CDR3 has 14 residues. Trimming cost V 1 base and J 2 bases, with 8 bases left between them. Germline V lookup: CDR1 SSHAT, CDR2 FNYEAQ (reference sequence). The sequence was collected from a man between 18 and 35 years old in good health and CMV-seropositive. The chain uses TRBV7-7 and TRBJ1-1, with D unresolved. Sequencing was performed on PBMCs. CDR3 amino acids: CASSLESGNTEAFF. The CDR3 DNA follows: TGTGCCAGCAGCTTAGAATCAGGAAACACTGAAGCTTTCTTT. Full variable domain (rest looked up from reference TRBV7-7 and TRBJ1-1): GAGVSQSPRYKVTKRGQDVTLRCDPISSHATLYWYQQALGQGPEFLTYFNYEAQPDKSGLPSDRFSAERPEGSISTLTIQRTEQRDSAMYRCASSLESGNTEAFFGQGTRLTVV.